Shown below are 31 T cell receptor beta chains from a single sample sequenced in a study of T cell responses to AZD1222 COVID-19 vaccine. Profiled with immunoSEQ multiplex PCR; TCRdb holds only in-frame clones, not every one. The repertoire holds about 120,000 clones, with 85% to 95% as singletons. Sample: peripheral blood, taken on day 0 of AZD1222 vaccination. The source of these receptors is an adult in good health.

V and J are TRBV28 and TRBJ1-2, with 7 bases matching TRBD1. J lost 6 bases, V lost 7 bases, and 11 bases had no gene match. Per the germline V gene, CDR1 is MDHEN and CDR2 is SYDVKM. The CDR3 has 14 residues. The CDR3: CASTQEGQSDGYTF. DNA for the CDR3: TGTGCCAGCACTCAGGAGGGACAGAGTGATGGCTACACCTTC.

The chain has TRBV4-1 and TRBJ1-3; D is unresolved. Deletions cut 2 bases from V and 2 bases from J, with 10 bases between. Germline CDR1 MGHRA, CDR2 YSYEKL. The CDR3 has 15 residues. The CDR3 nucleotides read TGCGCCAGCAGCCAATCCTTACTCGCTGGAAACACCATATATTTT. As protein: CASSQSLLAGNTIYF.

This chain uses TRBV27 with TRBJ2-5; TRBD1 aligns across 8 bases. Trimming took 5 bases from V and 5 from J; bases not matched to a gene: 10. From germline, CDR1 is MNHEY and CDR2 SMNVEV (reference sequence). This CDR3 has 15 residues. CDR3 sequence: CASSARTGSGETQYF. CDR3 DNA sequence: TGTGCCAGCAGTGCCCGGACAGGGTCGGGGGAGACCCAGTACTTC.

The CDR3 spells CASSLGSIYEQYF. CDR3 DNA: TGTGCCAGCAGCTTGGGTAGTATCTACGAGCAGTACTTC. The chain recombines TRBV5-5 with TRBJ2-7; D is unresolved. CDR3 length: 13 residues. From germline, CDR1 is SGHKS and CDR2 YYEKEE (reference sequence). Trimming removed 0 bases from V and 3 bases from J, with 7 bases in between.

This chain uses TRBV9 with TRBJ1-1; unclear D gene. V was cut by 4 bases and J by 0 bases, with 16 bases left in between. CDR1 and CDR2 (germline): SGDLS, YYNGEE. The CDR3 extends over 16 amino acids. The chain's CDR3 is CASSPGGPRMNTEAFF. For the CDR3, the DNA is TGTGCCAGCAGCCCAGGTGGGCCGAGGATGAACACTGAAGCTTTCTTT.

The chain has TRBV27 and TRBJ2-3; D is undetermined. Germline CDR1 is MNHEY and CDR2 is SMNVEV (reference sequence). The length of the CDR3 is 14 residues. The V gene lost 1 base and the J gene lost 4 bases, with 9 bases spanning the gap. The CDR3 reads CASSLFSPPDTQYF. In DNA form, the CDR3 reads TGTGCCAGCAGTTTATTTTCCCCCCCAGATACGCAGTATTTT.

V gene TRBV5-1 combines with J gene TRBJ2-7; D not certain. The ends were cut back, 0 bases at V and 2 bases at J, with 12 bases in the middle. The germline V gene encodes CDR1 SGHRS and CDR2 YFSETQ. CDR3 length: 15 residues. CDR3 nucleotides: TGCGCCAGCAGCTTGGTCCGGACCGACCCCTACGAGCAGTACTTC. This translates into CASSLVRTDPYEQYF.

The rearrangement uses TRBV28 and TRBJ1-1; D perhaps matches TRBD1 (5 bases). Germline loops: CDR1 MDHEN, CDR2 SYDVKM. Trimming pared 6 bases from V and 3 bases from J, leaving 17 bases between. The CDR3 spans 15 residues. CDR3 bases: TGTGCCAGCAGCCAAGGAGTGGGAGGGGACACTGAAGCTTTCTTT. It is translated as CASSQGVGGDTEAFF. The variable domain in full, with the rest retrieved from reference TRBV28 and TRBJ1-1, is DVKVTQSSRYLVKRTGEKVFLECVQDMDHENMFWYRQDPGLGLRLIYFSYDVKMKEKGDIPEGYSVSREKKERFSLILESASTNQTSMYLCASSQGVGGDTEAFFGQGTRLTVV.

This chain uses TRBV5-1 with TRBJ2-3; D is uncertain. CDR1 and CDR2 (germline): SGHRS, YFSETQ. Trimming removed 5 bases from V and 4 bases from J, with 8 bases in between. The length of the CDR3 is 12 residues. CDR3 nucleotide sequence: TGCGCCAGCAGGTCGGAAGCAGATACGCAGTATTTT. Translation gives CASRSEADTQYF.

This clone was recorded once. The chain links TRBV27 to TRBJ1-1; weak D call: TRBD1 (6 bases). The CDR3 totals 13 residues. V was cut by 2 bases and J by 4 bases, with 8 bases left in between. Looked up from germline, CDR1 is MNHEY and CDR2 is SMNVEV (reference sequence). The CDR3 protein is CASSLRGITEAFF. The CDR3 nucleotides read TGTGCCAGCAGTTTAAGGGGGATCACTGAAGCTTTCTTT.

The chain combines TRBV7-9 with TRBJ1-3; D is ambiguous. Trimming took off 6 bases at V and 0 bases at J, with 12 bases between the two ends. The CDR3 runs 15 residues. Per germline, CDR1 SEHNR and CDR2 FQNEAQ (reference sequence). The CDR3 protein is CASRDPGSSGNTIYF. The CDR3 region has the DNA TGTGCCAGCAGAGACCCGGGTAGCTCTGGAAACACCATATATTTT.

The J gene is TRBJ1-2, the V gene TRBV28; D gene unclear. CDR1 and CDR2 from the germline V gene are MDHEN and SYDVKM. Between the trimmed V and J ends, which lost 8 bases and 8 bases, there was a span of 12 bases. The CDR3 has 11 amino acids. This CDR3 reads CASGLSDGYTF. The CDR3 DNA sequence: TGTGCCAGCGGCCTCTCGGACGGCTACACCTTC.

This chain uses TRBV24-1 with TRBJ2-3; D gene unclear. The CDR3 is made up of 16 amino acids. Germline V lookup: CDR1 KGHDR, CDR2 SFDVKD. Trimming took 1 base from V and 1 from J, leaving 11 bases between them. This CDR3 reads CATSDFGRLGTDTQYF. The CDR3 DNA reads TGTGCCACCAGTGATTTTGGGCGGCTAGGCACAGATACGCAGTATTTT.

This clone is a singleton in its sample. This rearrangement joins TRBV4-1 to TRBJ1-5; 8 nucleotides align to TRBD1. The CDR3 contains 14 residues. Germline assignment: CDR1 MGHRA and CDR2 YSYEKL. J was trimmed by 7 bases and V by 5 bases; bases with no gene match: 7. The CDR3 nucleotides are TGCGCCAGCAGCGCCTCGGGACAGGTACAGCCCCAGCATTTT. Translation: CASSASGQVQPQHF.

This clone was seen a single time. The chain carries TRBV10-3 and TRBJ2-3; TRBD2 matches 7 bases. Germline CDR1 is ENHRY and CDR2 is SYGVKD. This CDR3 is 18 amino acids long. Trimming cost V 6 bases and J 3 bases; bases outside gene matches: 18. The CDR3 DNA sequence: TGTGCCATCAGGGGTCTCGGCGGGAGTGGGAGGAGTACAGATACGCAGTATTTT. Residues: CAIRGLGGSGRSTDTQYF.

In nucleotides, the CDR3 is TGTGCCTGGGCCCCGGGACAGGGACCAAGCGCTGGAAACACCATATATTTT. Translation gives CAWAPGQGPSAGNTIYF. The V call is TRBV30, the J call TRBJ1-3, with 9 bases identical to TRBD1. With V trimmed by 5 bases and J by 2 bases, 13 bases remained unmatched. The germline V gene encodes CDR1 GTSNPN and CDR2 SVGIG (reference sequence). The CDR3 extends over 17 amino acids.

This clone appeared a few times. The V call is TRBV27, the J call TRBJ1-2; tentative D call: TRBD1 (6 bases). The CDR3 covers 15 residues. Per the germline V gene, CDR1 is MNHEY and CDR2 is SMNVEV (reference sequence). V lost 8 bases and J 8 bases, leaving 24 bases between the germline ends. CDR3 loop: CASSYRRGAREGYTF. In DNA, the CDR3 is TGTGCCAGCTCTTACCGCCGGGGGGCGCGGGAGGGCTACACCTTC.

The chain has TRBV27 and TRBJ1-5; 9 nucleotides agree with TRBD1. CDR3 length: 14 residues. With 5 bases clipped from V and 1 base from J, the junction kept 0 bases outside the gene matches. CDR1 is MNHEY and CDR2 is SMNVEV in the germline V gene (reference sequence). CDR3 region: CASSGTGSNQPQHF. Written as DNA, the CDR3 is TGTGCCAGCAGTGGGACAGGGAGCAATCAGCCCCAGCATTTT.

The J gene is TRBJ1-3, the V gene TRBV27; no clear D. Germline-derived CDR1 and CDR2 are MNHEY and SMNVEV (reference sequence). The CDR3 covers 15 residues. Trimming removed 3 bases from V and 0 bases from J, with 9 bases in between. The DNA of the CDR3 is TGTGCCAGCAGTTTCGGCGGCGACTCTGGAAACACCATATATTTT. Its translation is CASSFGGDSGNTIYF.

V gene TRBV10-3 combines with J gene TRBJ1-2; 9 bases line up with TRBD1. The CDR3 runs to 13 residues. Losses at the gene ends were 9 bases for V and 6 bases for J; bases not matched to a gene: 8. From germline, CDR1 is ENHRY and CDR2 SYGVKD. CDR3 bases: TGTGCCATTAAGGGGACAGGGTTCGATGGCTACACCTTC. Amino acid sequence: CAIKGTGFDGYTF.

This chain links TRBV2 with TRBJ1-6, with D maybe TRBD1 (5 bases). Trimming left V 1 base short and J 0 bases short, with 10 bases between. CDR3 size: 17 residues. Germline CDR1 reads SNHLY; CDR2 reads FYNNEI. For the CDR3, the DNA is TGTGCCAGCAGTGAAGATATGCAGGGCTCCTATAATTCACCCCTCCACTTT. Translation: CASSEDMQGSYNSPLHF. Full variable domain (rest looked up from reference TRBV2 and TRBJ1-6): EPEVTQTPSHQVTQMGQEVILRCVPISNHLYFYWYRQILGQKVEFLVSFYNNEISEKSEIFDDQFSVERPDGSNFTLKIRSTKLEDSAMYFCASSEDMQGSYNSPLHFGNGTRLTVT.

J is TRBJ2-1 and V is TRBV3-1 (or the pseudogene TRBV3-2), with TRBD2 matching 10 bases. V was pared by 3 bases and J by 7 bases, with 9 bases of the junction left unmatched. This CDR3 has 16 residues. Germline CDR1 LGHDT, CDR2 YNNKEL (reference sequence). The DNA for the CDR3 is TGTGCCAGCAGCCAGGCCCCACTAGCGGGACGAAATGAGCAGTTCTTC. It encodes CASSQAPLAGRNEQFF.

This clone was counted once. The chain combines TRBV3-1 (or the pseudogene TRBV3-2) with TRBJ2-5; 12 bases align to TRBD2. The germline CDR1 and CDR2 sequences are LGHDT and YNNKEL (reference sequence). The junction had 8 bases not matched to a gene; V was cut back by 5 bases and J by 1 base. The CDR3 totals 17 residues. CDR3 sequence reads: CASSRRLAGEIQETQYF. The DNA of the CDR3 is TGTGCCAGCAGCAGAAGACTAGCGGGAGAGATCCAAGAGACCCAGTACTTC.

The rearrangement uses TRBV15 and TRBJ2-1, with 7 nucleotides matching TRBD1. The germline gives CDR1 LNHNV, CDR2 YYDKDF (reference sequence). The CDR3 is 16 residues long. V lost 3 bases, J lost 6 bases, and 11 bases stayed unmatched. The CDR3 sequence: CATSRTGTAYPNEQFF. For the CDR3, the DNA is TGTGCCACCAGCAGGACCGGGACAGCGTACCCCAATGAGCAGTTCTTC.

This chain links TRBV18 with TRBJ1-4; no reliable D call. Germline assignment: CDR1 KGHSH and CDR2 LQKENI. The CDR3 runs to 12 residues. Trimming shortened V by 3 bases and J by 6 bases, and 5 bases separated the two germline ends. CDR3 DNA: TGTGCCAGCTCACCCGGGTATGAAAAACTGTTTTTT. This gives the protein CASSPGYEKLFF.

This rearrangement joins TRBV2 to TRBJ1-2; D gene unclear. V dropped 7 bases and J dropped 5 bases, with 14 bases sitting between them. This CDR3 comprises 13 residues. Germline V lookup: CDR1 SNHLY, CDR2 FYNNEI. CDR3 protein: CASTLIDRYGYTF. In DNA form, the CDR3 reads TGTGCCAGCACCCTAATAGATCGTTATGGCTACACCTTC. Complete variable domain (other parts from reference TRBV2 and TRBJ1-2): EPEVTQTPSHQVTQMGQEVILRCVPISNHLYFYWYRQILGQKVEFLVSFYNNEISEKSEIFDDQFSVERPDGSNFTLKIRSTKLEDSAMYFCASTLIDRYGYTFGSGTRLTVV.

The chain recombines TRBV30 with TRBJ1-6; the match to TRBD1 covers 7 bases. CDR1 GTSNPN and CDR2 SVGIG come from the germline V gene (reference sequence). The CDR3 runs to 16 residues. The ends lost 1 base at V and 3 bases at J; junction bases unmatched: 6. The CDR3 nucleotides are TGTGCCTGGAGTGGAGCTGGGGACAGCTATAATTCACCCCTCCACTTT. Amino acid sequence: CAWSGAGDSYNSPLHF.

V usage is TRBV10-3 and J usage is TRBJ2-1, with 10 bases identical to TRBD2. After removal of 0 bases from V and 4 bases from J, the junction contained 3 bases not matched to a gene. Germline loops: CDR1 ENHRY, CDR2 SYGVKD. The CDR3 has 16 residues. The CDR3 sequence: CAISESSAGGYNEQFF. The DNA of the CDR3 is TGTGCCATCAGTGAGTCGTCAGCGGGAGGGTACAATGAGCAGTTCTTC.

The gene calls are TRBV19 and TRBJ1-1; D gene unclear. The CDR3 loop spans 15 amino acids. Per the germline V gene, CDR1 is LNHDA and CDR2 is SQIVND (reference sequence). Trimming stripped 7 bases from V and 1 base from J, with 16 bases between. The CDR3 sequence is CASITSDRGNTEAFF. The CDR3 DNA follows: TGTGCCAGTATTACAAGCGACCGGGGGAACACTGAAGCTTTCTTT.

The chain combines TRBV9 with TRBJ1-2; no clear D. Per the germline V gene, CDR1 is SGDLS and CDR2 is YYNGEE. This CDR3 region has 13 residues. CDR3 sequence (DNA): TGTGCAAGCGGAAGGGAACTAACGTATGGCTACACCTTC. Translation: CASGRELTYGYTF.

This chain links TRBV6-2 or TRBV6-3 with TRBJ2-6; perhaps TRBD1 as D (6 bases). Germline-derived CDR1 and CDR2 are MNHEY and SVGEGT. The V end was cut by 6 bases, the J end by 2 bases, with 11 bases between. This CDR3 is built from 15 residues. The CDR3 nucleotides are TGTGCCAGCAGCCCAGGGGATACTGGGGCCAACGTCCTGACTTTC. This codes for CASSPGDTGANVLTF.